These 29 T cell receptor beta chains originate from one sample sequenced in a study of shared clonotypes between healthy human individuals. Clones were sequenced by immunoSEQ multiplex PCR, and TCRdb holds only the in-frame ones, with some missing. This sample carries some 1 million clones, around 75% of them seen once, and the ten largest clones take approximately 1.5%. Sample: memory CD4+ T cells sorted from blood. Subset meaning: CD45RA-negative fraction. The receptors originated from a man in his late teens or twenties in good health.

This clone was observed a few times. Other DNA sequences in this specimen translate into the identical CDR3. The rearrangement uses TRBV11-3 and TRBJ2-3; TRBD2 matches at 7 bases. V gave up 1 base and J gave up 1 base; unmatched junction bases: 2. CDR3 length: 15 residues. CDR1 and CDR2 (germline): SGHNT, YENEEA. The CDR3: CASSLGRGGTDTQYF. CDR3 sequence (DNA): TGTGCCAGCAGCTTAGGACGGGGGGGCACAGATACGCAGTATTTT.

This clone was picked up one time. This sequence joins TRBV18 and TRBJ2-5; TRBD2 matches 14 bases. V was pared by 6 bases and J by 1 base, with 10 bases of the junction left unmatched. The CDR3 is 18 amino acids. Germline V gene lookup returns CDR1 KGHSH and CDR2 LQKENI. CDR3 nucleotides: TGTGCCAGCTCCATCGGACTAGCGGGAGGACCAATCCAAGAGACCCAGTACTTC. Its protein is CASSIGLAGGPIQETQYF.

The chain employs TRBV6-6 and TRBJ1-6, with D possibly TRBD1 on 6 matching bases. The V and J ends lost 6 bases and 5 bases respectively, with 17 bases between them. The CDR3 covers 16 residues. From germline, CDR1 is MNHNY and CDR2 SVGAGI (reference sequence). The CDR3 coding sequence is TGTGCCAGCAGCCCCCCAGGAGGGGGAAATAATTCACCCCTCCACTTT. Its translation is CASSPPGGGNNSPLHF.

This chain connects TRBV28 to TRBJ1-1; 8 nucleotides match TRBD1. Per germline, CDR1 MDHEN and CDR2 SYDVKM. Trimming removed 6 bases from V and 2 bases from J; junction bases left unmatched: 5. CDR3 length equals 14 residues. The CDR3 region has the DNA TGTGCCAGCAGGATACAGGGGGATAACACTGAAGCTTTCTTT. Protein sequence: CASRIQGDNTEAFF.

CDR3 loop: CASSLVGGQGNGYTF. CDR3 coding DNA: TGTGCCAGCAGCTTAGTAGGGGGGCAGGGGAATGGCTACACCTTC. The rearrangement links TRBV7-2 to TRBJ1-2, with D possibly being TRBD1 (6 bases). This CDR3 has 15 amino acids. V was pared by 1 base and J by 6 bases, with 15 bases between. Germline CDR1 SGHTA, CDR2 FQGNSA.

This clone was seen once. V is TRBV5-1 and J is TRBJ2-5, with 9 bases fitting TRBD1. This CDR3 comprises 16 residues. Germline loops: CDR1 SGHRS, CDR2 YFSETQ. V lost 3 bases to trimming and J lost 9 bases; unmatched junction nucleotides: 15. The CDR3 DNA reads as TGCGCCAGCAGCTGGAGCGGTGGGACAGGGTACGATTCCCAGTACTTC. Encoded protein: CASSWSGGTGYDSQYF.

The chain couples TRBV5-4 to TRBJ1-3, with 7 bases lining up with TRBD1. V gave up 4 bases and J gave up 4 bases; unmatched junction bases: 11. This CDR3 contains 16 residues. The germline V gene has CDR1 SGHNT and CDR2 YYREEE (reference sequence). The CDR3 DNA follows: TGTGCCAGCAGCAAATACGTGGGACAGAGCGGAAACACCATATATTTT. Translating gives CASSKYVGQSGNTIYF.

The V gene is TRBV18, the J gene TRBJ2-1; 7 bases agree with TRBD2. The CDR3 length is 16 residues. Germline CDR1 and CDR2: KGHSH and LQKENI. The junction had 14 bases not matched to a gene; V was cut back by 4 bases and J by 8 bases. CDR3 DNA: TGTGCCAGCTCACGAGGGCGGACTAGTGGTTTCGATGAGCAGTTCTTC. Protein: CASSRGRTSGFDEQFF.

As for this clone: This may be a read error: a much more frequent sequence differs by one nucleotide. Other nucleotide sequences in the sample specify the same CDR3. The chain employs TRBV7-9 and TRBJ2-5; D remains ambiguous. The CDR3 is made up of 12 amino acids. Per germline, CDR1 SEHNR and CDR2 FQNEAQ (reference sequence). V was clipped by 0 bases and J by 5 bases, with 4 bases between them. The CDR3 region is CASSLAGETQYF. The CDR3 nucleotides read TGTGCCAGCAGCTTAGCAGGGGAGACCCAGTACTTC.

This chain joins TRBV7-9 and TRBJ2-5; D gene uncertain. Germline CDR1 SEHNR, CDR2 FQNEAQ (reference sequence). With 3 bases removed from V and 0 bases from J, the gap between germline ends came to 11 bases. This CDR3 spans 15 amino acids. The DNA for the CDR3 is TGTGCCAGCAGCTTCGCAACACAGTACCAAGAGACCCAGTACTTC. Its translation: CASSFATQYQETQYF.

The J gene is TRBJ2-7, the V gene TRBV6-1; D not certain. The CDR3 consists of 15 residues. Germline V gene sequence: CDR1 MNHNS, CDR2 SASEGT. V lost 5 bases, J lost 0 bases, and 14 bases lay in between. CDR3 amino acids: CASSSGNIPSYEQYF. In nucleotides, the CDR3 is TGTGCCAGCAGTAGTGGAAATATTCCCTCCTACGAGCAGTACTTC.

V gene TRBV7-2 combines with J gene TRBJ1-1; weak D call: TRBD1 (6 bases). V dropped 1 base and J dropped 6 bases, with 9 bases sitting between them. This CDR3 is 13 amino acids long. Germline V gives CDR1 SGHTA, CDR2 FQGNSA. CDR3 in amino acids: CASSLGQVAEAFF. The CDR3 DNA sequence: TGTGCCAGCAGCTTAGGACAGGTCGCTGAAGCTTTCTTT.

J is TRBJ1-2 and V is TRBV5-6, with D tentatively TRBD1 (5 bases). V lost 3 bases to trimming and J lost 0 bases, with 12 bases between them. Looked up from germline, CDR1 is SGHDT and CDR2 is YYEEEE. The CDR3 has 15 residues. The CDR3 region is CASSWGPGANYGYTF. As DNA, the CDR3 is TGTGCCAGCAGCTGGGGCCCGGGGGCTAACTATGGCTACACCTTC.

Turning to this clone: The junction differs from germline at one of its ends, possibly a read error. The chain uses TRBV18 and TRBJ2-7; the match to TRBD2 covers 7 bases. The CDR3 consists of 12 residues. Germline loops: CDR1 KGHSH, CDR2 LQKENI. The CDR3 loop reads CASSPNREVVWF. The CDR3 DNA is TGTGCCAGCTCACCAAACCGGGAGGTGGTATGGTTC. The full variable domain, rest sourced from reference TRBV18 and TRBJ2-7, is NAGVMQNPRHLVRRRGQEARLRCSPMKGHSHVYWYRQLPEEGLKFMVYLQKENIIDESGMPKERFSAEFPKEGPSILRIQQVVRGDSAAYFCASSPNREVVWFGPGTRLTVT.

The chain recombines TRBV6-5 with TRBJ1-5; D is ambiguous. Germline values: CDR1 MNHEY, CDR2 SVGAGI. Between the trimmed V and J ends, which lost 8 bases and 3 bases, there was a span of 17 bases. The CDR3 contains 15 residues. CDR3 nucleotide sequence: TGTGCCAGCGCGCCTTTCAGCGGCTACAATCAGCCCCAGCATTTT. Amino acid sequence: CASAPFSGYNQPQHF.

This clone was seen only a few times. This chain connects TRBV19 to TRBJ2-6; D possibly uses TRBD1 or TRBD2 (6 bases each). The CDR3 consists of 17 residues. The V gene's germline CDR1 is LNHDA and CDR2 SQIVND (reference sequence). With 5 bases removed from V and 0 bases from J, the gap between germline ends came to 14 bases. The CDR3 loop reads CASSPRGQSSGANVLTF. The DNA of the CDR3 is TGTGCCAGTAGTCCCCGGGGGCAAAGCTCTGGGGCCAACGTCCTGACTTTC.

Regarding this clone: At one of its ends the junction is not consistent with the germline gene, which may arise from a read error. The chain recombines TRBV7-7 with TRBJ2-1; 10 nucleotides line up with TRBD1. This CDR3 is built from 14 residues. From germline, CDR1 is SSHAT and CDR2 FNYEAQ (reference sequence). In nucleotides, the CDR3 is TGTGCTAGCAGCCCGGGACAGGGGCCCAATGAGCAGTTCTTC. As protein: CASSPGQGPNEQFF. Drawing the rest from reference TRBV7-7 and TRBJ2-1, the complete variable domain is GAGVSQSPRYKVTKRGQDVTLRCDPISSHATLYWYQQALGQGPEFLTYFNYEAQPDKSGLPSDRFSAERPEGSISTLTIQRTEQRDSAMYRCASSPGQGPNEQFFGPGTRLTVL.

Only a few counts were recorded for this clone. The chain has TRBV19 and TRBJ2-5; D possibly uses TRBD1 or TRBD2 (5 bases each). This CDR3 region has 13 residues. CDR1 and CDR2 (germline): LNHDA, SQIVND (reference sequence). V shed 4 bases and J shed 5 bases, with 11 bases lying between them. The CDR3 sequence is CASSTTGTETQYF. The DNA for the CDR3 is TGTGCCAGTAGTACTACGGGGACGGAGACCCAGTACTTC.

J is TRBJ2-7 and V is TRBV7-2; 9 nucleotides match TRBD1. This CDR3 spans 14 amino acids. J was trimmed by 6 bases and V by 5 bases; bases with no gene match: 8. Germline V CDR1 and CDR2: SGHTA, FQGNSA. CDR3 amino acids: CASSAQGATGEQYF. As DNA, the CDR3 is TGTGCCAGCAGCGCACAGGGGGCGACCGGCGAGCAGTACTTC.

This chain links TRBV5-1 with TRBJ2-3; D is possibly TRBD1 (5 bases). CDR1 and CDR2 (germline): SGHRS, YFSETQ. Trimming pared 4 bases from V and 3 bases from J, leaving 15 bases between. The CDR3 is 15 residues long. CDR3 loop: CASSHTGGATDTQYF. As DNA, the CDR3 is TGCGCCAGCAGCCATACAGGTGGGGCGACAGATACGCAGTATTTT.

The chain carries TRBV30 and TRBJ1-3, with D hard to call. CDR3 length: 14 amino acids. V was cut by 4 bases and J by 0 bases, with 10 bases left in between. Germline V lookup: CDR1 GTSNPN, CDR2 SVGIG (reference sequence). CDR3 region: CAWKHLGSGNTIYF. CDR3 nucleotide sequence: TGTGCCTGGAAACATTTGGGCTCTGGAAACACCATATATTTT.

This clone was picked up one time. The chain is built from TRBV7-2 and TRBJ2-5, with 11 nucleotides matching TRBD2. The length of the CDR3 is 15 residues. V lost 4 bases to trimming and J lost 5 bases; unmatched junction nucleotides: 6. The germline gives CDR1 SGHTA, CDR2 FQGNSA. CDR3 bases: TGTGCCAGCAGCTCAAGACTAGCGGGGTGGGAGACCCAGTACTTC. This translates into CASSSRLAGWETQYF.

The V gene is TRBV5-1, the J gene TRBJ1-3; D unresolved. The CDR3 runs 16 residues. Germline V gene lookup returns CDR1 SGHRS and CDR2 YFSETQ. V dropped 2 bases and J dropped 0 bases, with 12 bases sitting between them. CDR3 region: CASSLGLGPSGNTIYF. CDR3 nucleotide sequence: TGCGCCAGCAGCTTAGGGTTGGGTCCCTCTGGAAACACCATATATTTT. Together with reference TRBV5-1 and TRBJ1-3, the CDR3 gives the full variable domain: KAGVTQTPRYLIKTRGQQVTLSCSPISGHRSVSWYQQTPGQGLQFLFEYFSETQRNKGNFPGRFSGRQFSNSRSEMNVSTLELGDSALYLCASSLGLGPSGNTIYFGEGSWLTVV.

This clone was seen just once. This rearrangement joins TRBV7-9 to TRBJ2-1; TRBD2 agrees at 10 bases. V was clipped by 1 base and J by 6 bases; unmatched bases: 3. CDR3 length: 15 amino acids. Germline CDR1 is SEHNR and CDR2 is FQNEAQ (reference sequence). CDR3: CASSLVSGRVNEQFF. The CDR3 region has the DNA TGTGCCAGCAGCTTAGTCAGCGGGAGGGTCAATGAGCAGTTCTTC.

The chain uses TRBV10-1 and TRBJ2-7; weak D call: TRBD2 (6 bases). CDR3 length: 15 amino acids. CDR1 and CDR2 (germline): WNHNN, SYGVQD (reference sequence). Trimming shortened V by 4 bases and J by 2 bases, and 15 bases separated the two germline ends. The CDR3 loop is CASSASGHPPYEQYF. The DNA for the CDR3 is TGCGCCAGCAGTGCCAGCGGGCACCCACCCTACGAGCAGTACTTC.

The chain is built from TRBV12-5 and TRBJ2-3; 8 bases are a match to TRBD1. Germline V gene sequence: CDR1 LGHNT, CDR2 FRNRAP. V lost 1 base and J lost 6; bases outside the gene matches: 0. CDR3 length: 13 amino acids. The chain's CDR3 is CASGLDRGDTQYF. The DNA of the CDR3 is TGTGCTAGTGGTTTGGACAGGGGGGATACGCAGTATTTT.

The chain is built from TRBV18 and TRBJ2-1; D remains ambiguous. The V end was cut by 0 bases, the J end by 10 bases, with 10 bases between. The germline CDR1 and CDR2 sequences are KGHSH and LQKENI. This CDR3 has 13 residues. CDR3 amino acids: CASSPPALREQFF. The DNA of the CDR3 is TGTGCCAGCTCACCACCGGCCCTCCGGGAGCAGTTCTTC. Full variable domain (rest looked up from reference TRBV18 and TRBJ2-1): NAGVMQNPRHLVRRRGQEARLRCSPMKGHSHVYWYRQLPEEGLKFMVYLQKENIIDESGMPKERFSAEFPKEGPSILRIQQVVRGDSAAYFCASSPPALREQFFGPGTRLTVL.

This clone was picked up many times. The V gene is TRBV27, the J gene TRBJ1-5, with 9 bases matching TRBD1. The V and J ends lost 8 bases and 5 bases, in that order; junction bases with no gene match: 10. This CDR3 region has 15 residues. The V gene's germline CDR1 is MNHEY and CDR2 SMNVEV (reference sequence). The CDR3 protein is CASGPRGQGYQPQHF. The CDR3 DNA is TGTGCCAGCGGACCCCGTGGACAGGGGTATCAGCCCCAGCATTTT.

The rearrangement uses TRBV6-6 and TRBJ2-4; no definite D call. The germline CDR1 and CDR2 sequences are MNHNY and SVGAGI (reference sequence). The V end lost 5 bases, the J end lost 8 bases, and 16 bases lay between the germline ends. The CDR3 totals 14 residues. The CDR3 loop is CASSRTRLVYIQYF. The DNA of the CDR3 is TGTGCCAGCAGTCGCACACGGCTGGTCTACATTCAGTACTTC.